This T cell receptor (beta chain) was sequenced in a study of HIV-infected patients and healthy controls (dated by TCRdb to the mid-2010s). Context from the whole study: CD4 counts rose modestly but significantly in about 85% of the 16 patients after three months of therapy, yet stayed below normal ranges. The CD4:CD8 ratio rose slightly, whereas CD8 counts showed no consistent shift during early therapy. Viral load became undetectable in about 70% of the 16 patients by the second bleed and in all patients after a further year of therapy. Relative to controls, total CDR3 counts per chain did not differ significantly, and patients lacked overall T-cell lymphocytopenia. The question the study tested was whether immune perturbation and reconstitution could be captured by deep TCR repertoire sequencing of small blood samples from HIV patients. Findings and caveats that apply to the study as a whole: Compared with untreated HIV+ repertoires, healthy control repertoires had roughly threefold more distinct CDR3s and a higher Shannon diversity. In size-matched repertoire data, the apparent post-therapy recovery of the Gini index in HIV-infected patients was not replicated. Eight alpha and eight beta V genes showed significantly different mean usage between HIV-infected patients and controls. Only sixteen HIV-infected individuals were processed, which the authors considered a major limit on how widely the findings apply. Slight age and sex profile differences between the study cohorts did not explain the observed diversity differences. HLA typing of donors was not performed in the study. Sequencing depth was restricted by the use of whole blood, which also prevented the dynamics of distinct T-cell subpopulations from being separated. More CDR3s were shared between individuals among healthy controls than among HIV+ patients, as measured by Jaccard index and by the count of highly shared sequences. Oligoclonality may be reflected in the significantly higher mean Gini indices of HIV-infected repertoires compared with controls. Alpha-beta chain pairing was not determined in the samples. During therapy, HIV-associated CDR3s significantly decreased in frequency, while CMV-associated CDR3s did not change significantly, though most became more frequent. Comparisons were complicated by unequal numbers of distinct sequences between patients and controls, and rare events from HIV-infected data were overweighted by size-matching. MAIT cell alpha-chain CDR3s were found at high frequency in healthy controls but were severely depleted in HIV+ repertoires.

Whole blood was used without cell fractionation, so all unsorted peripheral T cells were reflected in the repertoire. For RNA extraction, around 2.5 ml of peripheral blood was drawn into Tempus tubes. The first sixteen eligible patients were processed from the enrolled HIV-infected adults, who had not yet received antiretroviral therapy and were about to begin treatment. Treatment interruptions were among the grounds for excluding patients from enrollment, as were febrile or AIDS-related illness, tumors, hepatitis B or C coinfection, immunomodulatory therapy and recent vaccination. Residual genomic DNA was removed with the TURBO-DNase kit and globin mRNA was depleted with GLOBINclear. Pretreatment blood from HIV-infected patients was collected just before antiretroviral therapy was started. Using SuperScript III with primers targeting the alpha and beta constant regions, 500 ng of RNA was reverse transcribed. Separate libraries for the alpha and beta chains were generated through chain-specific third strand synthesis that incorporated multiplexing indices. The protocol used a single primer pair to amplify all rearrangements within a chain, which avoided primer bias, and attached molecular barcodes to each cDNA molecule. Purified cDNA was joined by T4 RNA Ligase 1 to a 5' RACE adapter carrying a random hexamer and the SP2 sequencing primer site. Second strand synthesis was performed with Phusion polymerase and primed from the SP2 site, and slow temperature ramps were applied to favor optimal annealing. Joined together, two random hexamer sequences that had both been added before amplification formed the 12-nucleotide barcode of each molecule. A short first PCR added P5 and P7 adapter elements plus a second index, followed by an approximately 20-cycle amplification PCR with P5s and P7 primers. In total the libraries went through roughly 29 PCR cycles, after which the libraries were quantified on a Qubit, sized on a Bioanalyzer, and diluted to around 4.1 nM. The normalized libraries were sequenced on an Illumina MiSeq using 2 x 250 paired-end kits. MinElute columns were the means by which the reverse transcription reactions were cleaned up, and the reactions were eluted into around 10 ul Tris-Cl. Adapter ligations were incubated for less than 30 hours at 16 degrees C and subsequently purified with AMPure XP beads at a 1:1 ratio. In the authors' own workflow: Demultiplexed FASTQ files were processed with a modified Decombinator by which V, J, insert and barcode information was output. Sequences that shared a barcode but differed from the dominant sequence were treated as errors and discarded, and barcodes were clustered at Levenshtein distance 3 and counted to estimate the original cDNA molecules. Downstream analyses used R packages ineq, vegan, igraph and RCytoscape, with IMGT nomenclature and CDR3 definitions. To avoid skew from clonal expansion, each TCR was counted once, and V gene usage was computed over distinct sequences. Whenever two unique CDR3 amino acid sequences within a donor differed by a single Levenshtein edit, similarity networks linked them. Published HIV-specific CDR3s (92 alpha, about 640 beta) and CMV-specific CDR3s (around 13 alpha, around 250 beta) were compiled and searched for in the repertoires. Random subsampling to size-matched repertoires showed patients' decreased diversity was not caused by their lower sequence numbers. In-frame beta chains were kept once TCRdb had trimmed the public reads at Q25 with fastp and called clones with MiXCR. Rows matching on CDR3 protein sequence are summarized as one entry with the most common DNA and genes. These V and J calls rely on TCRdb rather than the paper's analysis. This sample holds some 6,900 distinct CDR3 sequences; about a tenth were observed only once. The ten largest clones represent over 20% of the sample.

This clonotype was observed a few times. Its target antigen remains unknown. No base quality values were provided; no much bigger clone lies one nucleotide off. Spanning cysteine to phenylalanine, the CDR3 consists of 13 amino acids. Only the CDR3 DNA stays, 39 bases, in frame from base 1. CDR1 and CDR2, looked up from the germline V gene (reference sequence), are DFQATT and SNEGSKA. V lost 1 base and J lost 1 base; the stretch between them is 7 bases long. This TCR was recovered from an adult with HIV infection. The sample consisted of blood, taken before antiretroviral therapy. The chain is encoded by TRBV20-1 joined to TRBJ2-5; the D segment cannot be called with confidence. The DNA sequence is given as TGCAGTGCTAGAGCGGCTAGCCAAGAGACCCAGTACTTC. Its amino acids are CSARAASQETQYF.